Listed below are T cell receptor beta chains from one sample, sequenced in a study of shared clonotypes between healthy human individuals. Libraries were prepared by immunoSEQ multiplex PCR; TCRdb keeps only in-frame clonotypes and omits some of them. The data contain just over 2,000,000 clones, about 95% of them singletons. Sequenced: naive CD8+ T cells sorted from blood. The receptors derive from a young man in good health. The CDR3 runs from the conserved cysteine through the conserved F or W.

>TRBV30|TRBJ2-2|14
CAWSVRTYTGELFF
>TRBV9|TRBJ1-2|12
CASSVNSYGYTF
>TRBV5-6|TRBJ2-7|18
CASSLTSPGTGDPYEQYF
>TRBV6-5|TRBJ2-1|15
CASSATSGSFNEQFF
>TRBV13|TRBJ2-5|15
CASGVWGGAEETQYF
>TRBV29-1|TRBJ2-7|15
CSVDCIGTGLYEQYF
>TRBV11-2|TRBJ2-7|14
CASGLAGLLVEQYF
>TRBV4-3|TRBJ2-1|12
CASSQDGNEQFF
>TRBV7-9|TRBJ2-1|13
CASSPSPLNEQFF
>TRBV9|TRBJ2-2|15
CASSVEDISTGELFF
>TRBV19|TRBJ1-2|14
CASSIIDKSYGYTF
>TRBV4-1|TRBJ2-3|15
CASSQDAASPDTQYF
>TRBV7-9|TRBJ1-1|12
CASSLSTPEAFF
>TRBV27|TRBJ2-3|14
CASSLLQGADTQYF
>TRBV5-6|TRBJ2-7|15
CASSLGAGWTYEQYF
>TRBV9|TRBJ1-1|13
CASSVGVRTEAFF
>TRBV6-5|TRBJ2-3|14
CASSSVESTDTQYF
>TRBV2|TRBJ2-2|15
CASSDGLVWTGELFF
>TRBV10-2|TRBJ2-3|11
CASSETYTQYF
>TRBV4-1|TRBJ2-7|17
CASSQESLGTAPYEQYF
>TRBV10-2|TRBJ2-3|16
CASSEPDWSSTDTQYF
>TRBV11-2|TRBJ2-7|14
CASSLGTGPREQYF
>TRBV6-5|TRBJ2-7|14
CASSESPEAHEQYF
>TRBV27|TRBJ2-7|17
CASSFSRTGASLREQYF
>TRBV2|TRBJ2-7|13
CASGADSTYEQYF
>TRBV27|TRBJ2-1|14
CASKAGGLHNEQFF
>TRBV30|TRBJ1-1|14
CAWSTYPTGTEAFF
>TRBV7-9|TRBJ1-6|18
CASSRAPGTVPYGSPLHF
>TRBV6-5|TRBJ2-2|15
CASSQDYGDTGELFF
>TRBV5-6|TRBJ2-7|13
CASRRQGLREQYF
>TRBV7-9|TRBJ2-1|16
CASSSSSGGPYNEQFF
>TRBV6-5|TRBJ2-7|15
CASSYSHSGSYEQYF
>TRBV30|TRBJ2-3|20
CAWRPTPGPHYYPSTDTQYF
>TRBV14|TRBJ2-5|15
CASSQDVAGGETQYF
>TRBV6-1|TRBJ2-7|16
CASSEAQAGFPYEQYF
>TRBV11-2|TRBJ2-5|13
CASRPPGVETQYF
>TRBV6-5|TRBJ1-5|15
CASSSGTGGNQPQHF
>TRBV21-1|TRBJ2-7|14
CASSKFRGSYEQYF
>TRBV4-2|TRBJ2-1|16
CASSPTSGYVDNEQFF